This record concerns one TCR beta chain sequence. Sequencing used immunoSEQ multiplex PCR; TCRdb keeps in-frame clones, though not all of them. Counted here are around 20,000 clones, around 91% occurring once; the ten biggest clones make up around 2.9%. The data were obtained in a study of blood T cell repertoires in COVID-19. Turning to the study itself: The United States, Italy and Spain were the sources of the acute and convalescent COVID-19 samples. T cells, B-cell-depleted T cells, or PBMCs provided the cDNA or gDNA that served as material.

The germline V and J ends were trimmed by 5 bases and 4 bases, with 4 bases remaining between them. This CDR3 has 11 amino acids. The germline V gene encodes CDR1 SNHLY and CDR2 FYNNEI. The sequencing sample was made of peripheral blood. The V gene is TRBV2, the J gene TRBJ2-3, with D unresolved. The receptor was isolated from an older man with acute or convalescent COVID-19. In nucleotides, the CDR3 is TGTGCCAGCAGTTCTTCAGATACGCAGTATTTT. It translates to CASSSSDTQYF.